These 30 T cell receptor beta chains were sequenced from one sample in a study of blood T cells in healthy people across ages. PCR was performed a second time for about 7 to 11 cycles using a sample-barcoded 5' primer and a J-beta primer mix. Via MiXCR, TCRdb re-called the 5' RACE reads, giving one row per CDR3 protein. The sample contains about 1.8 million distinct CDR3 sequences, 49% of which appear only once. The material sequenced was blood. The receptors here all came from a middle-aged woman in good health.

Only a few counts were recorded for this clonotype. CDR3 residues: CASSSRRRPGYGYTF. For the CDR3, the DNA is TGTGCCAGCAGCTCTCGTCGGCGGCCTGGCTATGGCTACACCTTC. The rearrangement links TRBV7-2 to TRBJ1-2; D uncertain. Germline CDR1 reads SGHTA; CDR2 reads FQGNSA. This CDR3 has 15 amino acids. V was clipped by 4 bases and J by 4 bases, with 16 bases between them.

The V and J genes are TRBV5-6 and TRBJ2-7; D not certain. Germline CDR1 SGHDT, CDR2 YYEEEE. V was cut by 4 bases and J by 2 bases, with 13 bases left in between. The CDR3 is made up of 14 amino acids. CDR3 coding DNA: TGTGCCAGCAGCGTGAGGAACAACCCCTACGAGCAGTACTTC. As protein: CASSVRNNPYEQYF.

This chain links TRBV12-3 or TRBV12-4 with TRBJ2-3; 8 bases are a match to TRBD2. V shed 7 bases, J shed 8 bases, and the junction held 17 bases outside the gene matches. This CDR3 contains 16 residues. The CDR3 coding sequence is TGTGCCAGCACCCCCGGGACTAGACCCTCCCAGGGTACGCAGTATTTT. Amino acids: CASTPGTRPSQGTQYF.

V usage is TRBV7-2 and J usage is TRBJ2-5; 15 bases are a match to TRBD2. The J call is doubtful: the DNA matches TRBJ2-7 better. The germline CDR1 and CDR2 sequences are SGHTA and FQGNSA. The CDR3 is 16 residues long. CDR3 sequence reads: CASSPRTSGGGYEQYF. The CDR3, as DNA: TGTGCCAGCAGCCCTCGGACTAGCGGGGGGGGTTACGAGCAGTACTTC.

This clonotype was seen more than once but under ten times. The chain has TRBV5-1 and TRBJ2-7, with D tentatively TRBD2 (7 bases). The CDR3 is 15 residues long. V was clipped by 4 bases and J by 2 bases, with 16 bases between them. Per the germline V gene, CDR1 is SGHRS and CDR2 is YFSETQ. CDR3 residues: CASSPQGGPTYEQYF. CDR3 DNA sequence: TGCGCCAGCAGCCCACAGGGAGGGCCCACCTACGAGCAGTACTTC.

Only a few counts were recorded for this clonotype. The chain couples TRBV12-3 or TRBV12-4 to TRBJ2-5, with TRBD1 as a possible D gene (6 bases). V lost 6 bases to trimming and J lost 4 bases, with 15 bases between them. This CDR3 region has 14 residues. The CDR3 DNA reads as TGTGCCAGCAGCCATCCAGGGGTTAGAGAGACCCAGTACTTC. The encoded protein is CASSHPGVRETQYF.

The chain links TRBV29-1 to TRBJ1-2, with unresolved D. Trimming removed 3 bases at V and 6 bases at J, with 11 bases between. Germline V gene lookup returns CDR1 SQVTM and CDR2 ANQGSEA. The CDR3 extends over 12 amino acids. CDR3 DNA sequence: TGCAGCGTTGATTTTATTGAAGATGGCTACACCTTC. It codes for CSVDFIEDGYTF.

This clonotype was recorded a few times. CDR3 protein: CSVGVGYGYTF. The CDR3 DNA is TGCAGCGTGGGGGTTGGCTATGGCTACACCTTC. The chain has TRBV29-1 and TRBJ1-2; TRBD1 might be the D (5 bases). Germline assignment: CDR1 SQVTM and CDR2 ANQGSEA. V shed 6 bases and J shed 4 bases, with 9 bases lying between them. The CDR3 sequence is 11 residues long.

This clonotype has a handful of counts. The chain is built from TRBV12-3 or TRBV12-4 and TRBJ2-7; D is perhaps TRBD2 (5 bases). V was clipped by 4 bases and J by 6 bases, with 16 bases between them. The CDR3 has 14 amino acids. The CDR3 DNA reads TGTGCCAGCAGTTCTGGACTGCCCCCACCCGAGCAGTACTTC. Protein sequence: CASSSGLPPPEQYF.

The chain uses TRBV24-1 and TRBJ2-3, with D possibly TRBD2 on 5 matching bases. The germline V gene has CDR1 KGHDR and CDR2 SFDVKD. Trimming pared 2 bases from V and 3 bases from J, leaving 17 bases between. The CDR3 contains 17 residues. CDR3 sequence: CATSDSSVGRRTDTQYF. The CDR3 DNA reads TGTGCCACCAGTGATTCCTCTGTTGGACGGAGGACAGATACGCAGTATTTT.

DNA for the CDR3: TGTGCCAGCACTCAGGGTCCGGGACAGGGCAACTATGGCTACACCTTC. Amino acid sequence: CASTQGPGQGNYGYTF. The chain uses TRBV5-6 and TRBJ1-2; 9 nucleotides align to TRBD1. Germline CDR1 is SGHDT and CDR2 is YYEEEE. After removal of 6 bases from V and 2 bases from J, the junction contained 11 bases not matched to a gene. The CDR3 loop spans 16 amino acids.

V and J are TRBV20-1 and TRBJ1-6; possibly TRBD1 for D (6 bases). V gave up 0 bases and J gave up 11 bases, with 17 bases separating them. The CDR3 sequence is 15 residues long. From germline, CDR1 is DFQATT and CDR2 SNEGSKA (reference sequence). The CDR3 here is CSARDRGELNPPLHF. The CDR3 DNA reads as TGCAGTGCTAGAGACAGGGGAGAACTAAATCCACCCCTCCACTTT.

The chain carries TRBV9 and TRBJ1-2; the D gene is possibly TRBD1 (6 bases). The germline gives CDR1 SGDLS, CDR2 YYNGEE. The CDR3 is made up of 15 amino acids. V gave up 3 bases and J gave up 1 base, with 13 bases separating them. The CDR3 here is CASSGRVQGNYGYTF. CDR3 sequence (DNA): TGTGCCAGCAGCGGAAGGGTACAGGGTAACTATGGCTACACCTTC.

This clonotype occurred a few times. The chain employs TRBV7-6 and TRBJ1-2; D might be TRBD1 (5 bases). The CDR3 covers 15 residues. CDR1 and CDR2 (germline): SGHVS, FNYEAQ. V lost 0 bases and J lost 4, with 12 bases in between. For the CDR3, the DNA is TGTGCCAGCAGCTTAGCGCGTGGGGCAGCCTATGGCTACACCTTC. The encoded protein is CASSLARGAAYGYTF.

CDR3 protein: CASSFRADNSPLHF. The CDR3 region has the DNA TGTGCCAGCAGTTTCCGGGCCGATAATTCACCCCTCCACTTT. The V call is TRBV6-6, the J call TRBJ1-6; D gene unclear. V lost 4 bases, J lost 5 bases, and 9 bases lay in between. The CDR3 loop spans 14 amino acids. The germline V gene has CDR1 MNHNY and CDR2 SVGAGI (reference sequence).

V usage is TRBV5-1 and J usage is TRBJ2-1; 7 positions agree with TRBD2. Germline V gene sequence: CDR1 SGHRS, CDR2 YFSETQ. CDR3 length equals 14 residues. V dropped 7 bases and J dropped 13; count of bases not matched to a gene: 17. CDR3 in DNA: TGCGCCAGCGCATTCCGGGGGGAGAACCGGATCCAGTTCTTC. This sequence encodes CASAFRGENRIQFF.

V and J are TRBV2 and TRBJ2-1, with TRBD2 as a possible D gene (6 bases). V shed 7 bases and J shed 4 bases, with 14 bases lying between them. The CDR3 length is 14 residues. Germline assignment: CDR1 SNHLY and CDR2 FYNNEI. This CDR3 reads CASKDDSGYNEQFF. CDR3 coding DNA: TGTGCCAGCAAGGATGATAGCGGTTACAATGAGCAGTTCTTC.

The chain is built from TRBV28 and TRBJ1-1; a possible D gene is TRBD1 (5 bases). This CDR3 is 15 amino acids long. The germline V and J ends were trimmed by 7 bases and 3 bases, with 18 bases remaining between them. Germline assignment: CDR1 MDHEN and CDR2 SYDVKM. CDR3 in DNA: TGTGCCAGCACCCCAGATGGCAGGGCTGACACTGAAGCTTTCTTT. Translated: CASTPDGRADTEAFF.

This clonotype was counted once. The chain links TRBV12-3 or TRBV12-4 to TRBJ1-5; D remains unclear. The ends were cut back, 6 bases at V and 0 bases at J, with 12 bases in the middle. The length of the CDR3 is 15 residues. The CDR3 DNA reads as TGTGCCAGCAGACAAAGTAGGTATAGCAATCAGCCCCAGCATTTT. Amino acid sequence: CASRQSRYSNQPQHF.

The V gene is TRBV6-2 or TRBV6-3, the J gene TRBJ2-4; D is ambiguous. Germline CDR1 is MNHEY and CDR2 is SVGEGT. Trimming pared 0 bases from V and 0 bases from J, leaving 6 bases between. The CDR3 runs 15 residues. CDR3: CASSYSSKAKNIQYF. The CDR3 region has the DNA TGTGCCAGCAGTTACTCCAGCAAAGCCAAAAACATTCAGTACTTC.

The V call is TRBV9, the J call TRBJ2-3; 9 bases fit TRBD1. CDR3 length: 15 amino acids. Trimming took 3 bases from V and 4 from J; bases not matched to a gene: 6. Germline CDR1 SGDLS, CDR2 YYNGEE. The CDR3 DNA follows: TGTGCCAGCAGCGCCGGGACAGGGAACGCAGATACGCAGTATTTT. Translating it yields CASSAGTGNADTQYF.

The V call is TRBV28, the J call TRBJ2-1; 10 positions agree with TRBD2. CDR1 is MDHEN, CDR2 SYDVKM, per germline. This CDR3 spans 17 amino acids. The V segment lost 4 bases and the J segment 0 bases; nucleotides outside the gene matches: 6. CDR3 residues: CASSSRRLAGSYNEQFF. The CDR3 DNA reads as TGTGCCAGCAGTTCTCGGCGACTAGCGGGCTCCTACAATGAGCAGTTCTTC. The entire variable domain, with the rest obtained from reference TRBV28 and TRBJ2-1, is as follows: DVKVTQSSRYLVKRTGEKVFLECVQDMDHENMFWYRQDPGLGLRLIYFSYDVKMKEKGDIPEGYSVSREKKERFSLILESASTNQTSMYLCASSSRRLAGSYNEQFFGPGTRLTVL.

The rearrangement joins TRBV12-3 or TRBV12-4 to TRBJ2-5; possibly TRBD1 for D (6 bases). There are 13 residues in the CDR3. Trimming cost V 7 bases and J 2 bases, with 11 bases left between them. This chain's CDR3 is CASKGQIQETQYF. The CDR3, as DNA: TGTGCCAGCAAAGGACAGATACAAGAGACCCAGTACTTC.

CDR3 sequence (DNA): TGTGCCAGCAGTTACGGGCAGGTGGATTGGAATGAGCAGTACTTC. This gives the protein CASSYGQVDWNEQYF. The V and J genes are TRBV6-5 and TRBJ2-7; D gene ambiguous. Between the trimmed V and J ends, which lost 2 bases and 7 bases, there was a span of 18 bases. The CDR3 has 15 residues. The germline V gene encodes CDR1 MNHEY and CDR2 SVGAGI.

This chain joins TRBV2 and TRBJ2-3; 7 bases align to TRBD2. Germline V gene lookup returns CDR1 SNHLY and CDR2 FYNNEI. Losses at the gene ends were 7 bases for V and 0 bases for J; bases not matched to a gene: 4. The CDR3 runs 14 residues. CDR3 coding DNA: TGTGCCAGCAATGGCGGGGGAAGCACAGATACGCAGTATTTT. The encoded protein is CASNGGGSTDTQYF.

Points on this clonotype: The junction shows a germline mismatch at one end, possibly a read error. The rearrangement joins TRBV7-7 to TRBJ2-5; TRBD2 is a possible D gene (6 bases). CDR1 and CDR2 (germline): SSHAT, FNYEAQ (reference sequence). The CDR3 is made up of 15 amino acids. The CDR3 region is CASSLDASEGETQYF. CDR3 DNA sequence: TGTGCTAGCAGCTTGGACGCTAGCGAGGGCGAGACCCAGTACTTC.

V is TRBV3-1 and J is TRBJ2-5; TRBD2 agrees at 9 bases. Near its end, the DNA agrees better with TRBJ2-7, so the J call may be wrong. The V gene's germline CDR1 is LGHDT and CDR2 YNNKEL (reference sequence). The CDR3 length is 19 residues. The DNA for the CDR3 is TGTGCCAGCAGCCAACGTAAGCGGGGGGACCGAAACTTCTCCTACGAGCAGTACTTC. Protein: CASSQRKRGDRNFSYEQYF.

This chain connects TRBV11-2 to TRBJ2-5; D perhaps matches TRBD1 (6 bases). Between the trimmed V and J ends, which lost 5 bases and 4 bases, there was a span of 17 bases. In germline, CDR1 is SGHAT, CDR2 FQNNGV. This CDR3 spans 15 amino acids. This CDR3 is CASSLRGQPRETQYF. DNA of the CDR3: TGTGCCAGCAGCCTACGGGGACAACCAAGAGAGACCCAGTACTTC.

The chain employs TRBV20-1 and TRBJ2-7; 7 bases line up with TRBD2. Germline CDR1 is DFQATT and CDR2 is SNEGSKA (reference sequence). The junction had 9 bases not matched to a gene; V was cut back by 0 bases and J by 4 bases. This CDR3 region has 15 residues. CDR3 residues: CSARDISGVEYEQYF. CDR3 DNA sequence: TGCAGTGCTAGAGATATAAGCGGGGTAGAATACGAGCAGTACTTC.

V usage is TRBV6-1 and J usage is TRBJ2-3; the D gene is possibly TRBD2 (7 bases). The CDR3 covers 15 residues. V lost 11 bases and J 1 base, leaving 19 bases between the germline ends. Germline V gene sequence: CDR1 MNHNS, CDR2 SASEGT. The DNA for the CDR3 is TGTGCCTGTCAGCGTGGGGGGGCGGGCACAGATACGCAGTATTTT. Its translation: CACQRGGAGTDTQYF.